The 27 T cell receptor beta chains reported below all come from one sample, sequenced in a study of T cells in Graves' hyperthyroidism and ophthalmopathy. The CDR3 regions of TCR beta were amplified from RNA transcripts. A first-round RT-PCR of the TCR CDR3 used the HTBI primer set. Each CDR3 protein gets one entry after TCRdb re-called the multiplex PCR reads with MiXCR. The sample holds around 100,000 distinct CDR3 sequences; approximately 50% are singletons and the top ten take roughly 26%. The sequencing input was blood. The receptors here all came from a man aged 40-49 years with Graves' hyperthyroidism.

In the case of this clonotype: A read error is likely, as this CDR3 ends without the conserved phenylalanine or tryptophan. The limits of the CDR3 on the DNA are not certain, so only TCRdb's listed CDR3 is given. The chain couples TRBV12-3 or TRBV12-4 to TRBJ2-7; the D call of TRBD1 is as the table states it, not checked on the DNA. Inclusive of both ends, the CDR3 amounts to 13 amino acids. The CDR3 loop reads CASSDREGYEEYI.

The V gene is TRBV7-2, the J gene TRBJ2-3; D may be TRBD2 (6 bases). V shed 4 bases and J shed 11 bases, with 25 bases lying between them. The CDR3 loop spans 16 amino acids. Germline CDR1 is SGHTA and CDR2 is FQGNSA. CDR3 residues: CASSSPGGRGLNEQYF. CDR3 nucleotide sequence: TGTGCCAGCAGCTCCCCCGGGGGACGGGGACTTAATGAGCAGTATTTT. Together with reference TRBV7-2 and TRBJ2-3, the CDR3 gives the full variable domain: GAGVSQSPSNKVTEKGKDVELRCDPISGHTALYWYRQSLGQGLEFLIYFQGNSAPDKSGLPSDRFSAERTGGSVSTLTIQRTQQEDSAVYLCASSSPGGRGLNEQYFGPGTRLTVL.

This clonotype has ten or more counts. This chain joins TRBV5-5 and TRBJ2-7; 12 positions agree with TRBD2. The CDR3 is 15 amino acids. J was trimmed by 4 bases and V by 1 base; bases with no gene match: 3. The germline CDR1 and CDR2 sequences are SGHKS and YYEKEE (reference sequence). The CDR3 sequence: CASSLTSGGTYEQYF. For the CDR3, the DNA is TGTGCCAGCAGCTTGACTAGCGGGGGGACATACGAGCAGTACTTC.

The table lists this clonotype with many counts. This chain links TRBV7-6 with TRBJ1-2; D is ambiguous. Trimming removed 2 bases from V and 5 bases from J, with 9 bases in between. Per germline, CDR1 SGHVS and CDR2 FNYEAQ. There are 13 residues in the CDR3. The DNA for the CDR3 is TGTGCCAGCAGCTTATATGAGACTTATGGCTACACCTTC. Amino acid sequence: CASSLYETYGYTF.

There are many counts of this clonotype. The V and J genes are TRBV5-1 and TRBJ2-5; D is unclear. V dropped 0 bases and J dropped 1 base, with 10 bases sitting between them. Germline V gene data show CDR1 as SGHRS and CDR2 as YFSETQ. The CDR3 sequence is 15 residues long. The DNA for the CDR3 is TGCGCCAGCAGCTTGGTTGGGCAGCTCCAAGAGACCCAGTACTTC. It codes for CASSLVGQLQETQYF.

The chain is built from TRBV15 and TRBJ1-6; D possibly corresponds to TRBD1 (5 bases). The CDR3 consists of 14 residues. The germline V and J ends were trimmed by 6 bases and 7 bases, with 13 bases remaining between them. CDR1 and CDR2 from the germline V gene are LNHNV and YYDKDF (reference sequence). CDR3: CATSREQENSPLHF. The DNA for the CDR3 is TGTGCCACCAGTCGCGAACAGGAAAATTCACCCCTCCACTTT.

This chain joins TRBV11-3 and TRBJ2-2; 12 bases agree with TRBD2. Looked up from germline, CDR1 is SGHNT and CDR2 is YENEEA. J was trimmed by 5 bases and V by 8 bases; bases with no gene match: 21. CDR3 length: 20 residues. CDR3 DNA: TGTGCCAGCGGCCCCCGAGTCCCTAGCGGGAGGGCGAGGTTGACCGGGGAGCTGTTTTTT. Protein: CASGPRVPSGRARLTGELFF.

In its sample, this clonotype was seen once. This chain uses TRBV5-1 with TRBJ1-1, with D tentatively TRBD1 (5 bases). Germline CDR1 SGHRS, CDR2 YFSETQ. This CDR3 has 11 residues. Trimming took 3 bases from V and 11 from J, leaving 11 bases between them. The CDR3 region is CASSCGEGAFF. For the CDR3, the DNA is TGCGCCAGCAGCTGTGGAGAGGGGGCTTTCTTT.

The sample holds many counts of this clonotype. This chain links TRBV20-1 with TRBJ2-5; tentatively, D is TRBD1 (6 bases). Germline CDR1 DFQATT, CDR2 SNEGSKA (reference sequence). The length of the CDR3 is 14 residues. V was clipped by 0 bases and J by 6 bases, with 14 bases between them. CDR3 sequence (DNA): TGCAGTGCTAGAGATTCAGGGGCCGGGAAGACCCAGTACTTC. It encodes CSARDSGAGKTQYF.

Regarding this clonotype: The junction and the germline gene differ at one end; a read error may be behind it. The chain has TRBV10-2 and TRBJ2-1, with 7 bases lining up with TRBD1. The length of the CDR3 is 14 residues. Per the germline V gene, CDR1 is WSHSY and CDR2 is SAAADI. The CDR3 nucleotides read TGCGCCAGCAGGGACAGGCAACCCAACAGTGAGCAATTCTTC. Its translation: CASRDRQPNSEQFF.

On this clonotype itself: One base away lies a much larger clone, so this may be a sequencing read error. The V gene is TRBV7-2, the J gene TRBJ2-1; maybe TRBD2 (5 bases). Trimming removed 5 bases from V and 0 bases from J, with 8 bases in between. The CDR3 length is 14 residues. Germline V gives CDR1 SGHTA, CDR2 FQGNSA. The CDR3 DNA reads as TGTGCCAGCAGCCGTGAGGGCTCCTACAATGAGCAGTTCTTC. Translating gives CASSREGSYNEQFF. Full variable domain (rest looked up from reference TRBV7-2 and TRBJ2-1): GAGVSQSPSNKVTEKGKDVELRCDPISGHTALYWYRQSLGQGLEFLIYFQGNSAPDKSGLPSDRFSAERTGGSVSTLTIQRTQQEDSAVYLCASSREGSYNEQFFGPGTRLTVL.

The table lists this clonotype with many counts. The chain employs TRBV6-5 and TRBJ2-5; 9 bases fit TRBD1. The germline CDR1 and CDR2 sequences are MNHEY and SVGAGI. The V gene end was trimmed by 6 bases and the J gene end by 4 bases; junction bases not matched to a gene: 3. The CDR3 loop spans 13 amino acids. The DNA of the CDR3 is TGTGCCAGCAGCAAGGACAGGGGAGAGACCCAGTACTTC. This translates into CASSKDRGETQYF.

The rearrangement joins TRBV7-2 to TRBJ1-5; D not resolved. Germline V gene data show CDR1 as SGHTA and CDR2 as FQGNSA. The CDR3 has 18 amino acids. Trimming shortened V by 5 bases and J by 0 bases, and 20 bases separated the two germline ends. CDR3 nucleotide sequence: TGTGCCAGCAGCCAAGTGGGCCGGGATTCCTTTAGCAATCAGCCCCAGCATTTT. Translating gives CASSQVGRDSFSNQPQHF.

The chain carries TRBV7-9 and TRBJ1-3; D possibly corresponds to TRBD1 (6 bases). The CDR3 loop spans 18 amino acids. The V end lost 2 bases, the J end lost 4 bases, and 21 bases lay between the germline ends. Germline values: CDR1 SEHNR, CDR2 FQNEAQ (reference sequence). For the CDR3, the DNA is TGTGCCAGCAGCTTACGTCAGGGGCCTGCCAGTTCGGGAAACACCATATATTTT. It codes for CASSLRQGPASSGNTIYF. Supplemented by reference TRBV7-9 and TRBJ1-3, the full variable domain reads DTGVSQNPRHKITKRGQNVTFRCDPISEHNRLYWYRQTLGQGPEFLTYFQNEAQLEKSRLLSDRFSAERPKGSFSTLEIQRTEQGDSAMYLCASSLRQGPASSGNTIYFGEGSWLTVV.

The chain combines TRBV19 with TRBJ2-7; 8 bases agree with TRBD1. The germline V gene encodes CDR1 LNHDA and CDR2 SQIVND (reference sequence). The CDR3 covers 17 residues. The ends lost 4 bases at V and 0 bases at J; junction bases unmatched: 11. The CDR3 sequence: CASSTRGQGGSSYEQYF. CDR3 nucleotide sequence: TGTGCCAGTAGTACCAGGGGGCAAGGAGGAAGCTCCTACGAGCAGTACTTC.

This clonotype was recorded at least ten times. The V gene is TRBV7-8, the J gene TRBJ2-7; either TRBD1 or TRBD2 may supply D (5 bases each). The V gene's germline CDR1 is SGHVS and CDR2 FQNEAQ. The CDR3 length is 14 residues. The germline V and J ends were trimmed by 5 bases and 4 bases, with 15 bases remaining between them. This CDR3 is CASSTRGRPYEQYF. The CDR3 nucleotides read TGTGCCAGCAGCACTCGGGGACGCCCGTACGAGCAGTACTTC.

This clonotype showed up just a few times. The CDR3 nucleotides are TGTGCCTGGAGTGTACAGCGTCACACTGAAGCTTTCTTT. This gives the protein CAWSVQRHTEAFF. This rearrangement joins TRBV30 to TRBJ1-1; D gene ambiguous. Trimming cost V 0 bases and J 3 bases, with 8 bases left between them. Germline V lookup: CDR1 GTSNPN, CDR2 SVGIG (reference sequence). This CDR3 contains 13 residues.

This clonotype was detected only a few times. A read error may be the cause here, since a much bigger clone is one base away. The gene calls are TRBV19 and TRBJ1-1; a possible D gene is TRBD1 (6 bases). Germline CDR1 is LNHDA and CDR2 is SQIVND (reference sequence). The CDR3 spans 14 residues. V lost 5 bases to trimming and J lost 5 bases, with 15 bases between them. CDR3 in DNA: TGTGCCAGTAGTCCCCCGGGGGCTAGTACTGAAGCTTTCTTT. Protein product: CASSPPGASTEAFF.

This clonotype was detected only a few times. The chain's CDR3 is CASSLFHRGRITGELFF. The CDR3, as DNA: TGTGCCAGCAGCTTGTTCCACAGGGGGCGAATTACCGGGGAGCTGTTTTTT. This chain joins TRBV5-4 and TRBJ2-2, with 9 positions matching TRBD1. Germline lookup yields CDR1 SGHNT and CDR2 YYREEE (reference sequence). This CDR3 region has 17 residues. V lost 1 base, J lost 5 bases, and 9 bases stayed unmatched.

About this clonotype: This is likely a read error, given that the CDR3 carries no conserved phenylalanine or tryptophan at its end. The chain employs TRBV2 and TRBJ2-3; 11 nucleotides line up with TRBD1. In germline, CDR1 is SNHLY, CDR2 FYNNEI. The CDR3 contains 17 residues. The V and J ends lost 2 bases and 0 bases, in that order; junction bases with no gene match: 4. Here the CDR3 reads CASSEWDRGESTDTQYC. CDR3 nucleotide sequence: TGTGCCAGCAGTGAATGGGACAGGGGGGAAAGCACAGATACGCAGTATTGT.

This clonotype was recorded at least ten times. The chain has TRBV12-3 or TRBV12-4 and TRBJ2-3; D remains ambiguous. V was shortened by 0 bases and J by 2 bases, with 3 bases between the two germline ends. This CDR3 is built from 13 residues. CDR3 DNA sequence: TGTGCCAGCAGTTTAGCAGCCACAGATACGCAGTATTTT. Translating gives CASSLAATDTQYF.

This clonotype has ten or more counts. The V call is TRBV6-2 or TRBV6-3, the J call TRBJ2-3; D gene uncertain. Trimming pared 5 bases from V and 4 bases from J, leaving 4 bases between. CDR1 and CDR2 from the germline V gene are MNHEY and SVGEGT. The CDR3 is 11 residues long. CDR3 bases: TGTGCCAGCAGTAGCCCAGATACGCAGTATTTT. Translated, it gives CASSSPDTQYF.

This clonotype was counted at least ten times. This chain links TRBV7-3 with TRBJ2-2; TRBD2 agrees at 16 bases. CDR3 length equals 19 residues. Germline V CDR1 and CDR2: SGHTA, FQGTGA. Germline trimming cut 1 base from V and 2 bases from J; bases unmatched to any gene: 4. CDR3 DNA: TGTGCCAGCAGCTTAATAGGGACTAGCGGGGGGGCCAACACCGGGGAGCTGTTTTTT. Amino acids: CASSLIGTSGGANTGELFF.

The chain is built from TRBV15 and TRBJ2-6; D possibly corresponds to TRBD1 (5 bases). In germline, CDR1 is LNHNV, CDR2 YYDKDF (reference sequence). The CDR3 covers 17 residues. Trimming removed 1 base at V and 0 bases at J, with 10 bases between. CDR3 bases: TGTGCCACCAGCAGAGTCTACAGGAGCTCTGGGGCCAACGTCCTGACTTTC. Encoded protein: CATSRVYRSSGANVLTF.

This clonotype was detected many times. The chain has TRBV13 and TRBJ2-5; TRBD2 matches 7 bases. Trimming removed 2 bases from V and 5 bases from J; junction bases left unmatched: 5. The CDR3 sequence is 14 residues long. The germline CDR1 and CDR2 sequences are PRHDT and FYEKMQ (reference sequence). The CDR3 coding sequence is TGTGCCAGCAGCTTAATTGGACTAGGGGAGACCCAGTACTTC. It codes for CASSLIGLGETQYF.

CDR3 loop: CASSLRGQPNEQFF. The DNA for the CDR3 is TGTGCCAGCAGTTTACGCGGACAGCCCAATGAGCAGTTCTTC. This chain links TRBV27 with TRBJ2-1, with D maybe TRBD1 (6 bases). The germline V gene encodes CDR1 MNHEY and CDR2 SMNVEV (reference sequence). The V end was cut by 2 bases, the J end by 6 bases, with 11 bases between. There are 14 residues in the CDR3.

At least ten counts were recorded for this clonotype. V is TRBV6-5 and J is TRBJ1-1; 9 bases map to TRBD1. With V trimmed by 8 bases and J by 1 base, 5 bases remained unmatched. Germline V gives CDR1 MNHEY, CDR2 SVGAGI. This CDR3 has 14 residues. The CDR3 sequence is CASLGQGRNTEAFF. The CDR3 DNA sequence: TGTGCCAGCCTGGGACAGGGCCGGAACACTGAAGCTTTCTTT.